This T cell receptor beta chain was observed in a study of response to subunit inactivated influenza vaccine. In TCRdb, the RT-PCR reads were re-called with MiXCR into one record per CDR3 protein. The repertoire holds around 750,000 distinct CDR3 sequences, over 20% seen once, with roughly a tenth in the top ten. As concerns this clonotype: What it binds is unknown. A much larger clone is a single base away; this may be a read error.

The study's findings and limits: A suggestion made by the authors is that each seasonal influenza vaccination recruits few new T cells.

CDR1 and CDR2 (germline): DFQATT, SNEGSKA (reference sequence). CDR3 length: 15 residues. This sequence joins TRBV20-1 and TRBJ1-4, with D unresolved. The clonotype originates from a man in his fifties or sixties who received an inactivated influenza vaccine. The source was PBMCs from blood, collected about 5 days after vaccination. CDR3 DNA: TGCTGTGCTAGATTGGTTCAACCCGGCGGGGAAAAACTGTTTTTT. This gives the protein CCARLVQPGGEKLFF.